This entry is about one T cell receptor beta chain. This CDR3 contains 15 residues. Germline V gene sequence: CDR1 LGHNA, CDR2 YNFKEQ. The ends were cut back, 1 base at V and 2 bases at J, with 9 bases in the middle. The source of the sample is a study of PD-1 blockade in classical Hodgkin lymphoma. Clones were read by immunoSEQ multiplex PCR, and TCRdb kept only the in-frame ones, dropping some. The repertoire consists of almost 30,000 clones, with approximately 80% occurring once and the leading ten covering 0.62%. Noted time point: cycle 4 day 1 (C4D1), after more than five weeks of nivolumab. Relapses following autologous stem cell transplantation were seen in all patients, with brentuximab vedotin exposure varying. It was by magnetic negative selection that CD4+ T cells were purified from thawed PBMCs.

This clonotype originated in a human donor with classical Hodgkin lymphoma. The starting material was CD4+ T cells from blood, obtained before the fourth cycle of nivolumab. V usage is TRBV4-2 and J usage is TRBJ2-1, with D hard to call. The CDR3 here is CASSQGRLAYNEQFF. For the CDR3, the DNA is TGTGCCAGCAGCCAAGGGCGACTTGCCTACAATGAGCAGTTCTTC.